This T cell receptor (beta chain) was observed in a study of lymphopenia after photon versus proton radiotherapy (dated by TCRdb to between 2018 and 2021). Context from the whole study: The study compared the immunological effects of photon versus proton radiation therapy in patients with gastrointestinal tumors who developed high-grade lymphopenia. The cohort included under 25 patients with gastrointestinal tumors who developed lymphopenia after receiving either photon or proton therapy. The goal of the study was to characterize the differences between the two radiation modalities in how they affect the immune system. Here is what the overall study found, with its caveats: During treatment, patients who received proton therapy stayed relatively stable, whereas patients who received photon therapy lost naive T cells and TCR diversity and gained effector/memory populations. After the lymphocyte count nadir, oligoclonal expansion, especially of CD8+ Temra cells, was observed in photon-treated repertoires, and the drop in diversity was driven by this expansion. The survival association was assessed only in patients who died, and the authors presented better survival with proton therapy as a possibility rather than a demonstrated result. Across the cohort, an inverse correlation was found between a larger post-nadir drop in TCR diversity and overall survival time among patients who died.

Libraries were prepared through the immunoSEQ multiplex PCR assay. Deep sequencing of rearranged TCR beta loci, alongside multiparametric flow cytometry, was used to profile T cell repertoires. Drawn from immuneACCESS, this table holds only the in-frame rearrangements with V and J called that TCRdb kept. Clones are partly lost; checked studies trace under half to an unresolved V gene and leave the rest unexplained. This sample has approximately 35,000 clones in its table, and roughly 88% of those were observed once. The ten largest account for less than 7% of the sample. This clone was found once. What this receptor recognizes is not known. Base qualities are missing; no much larger clone stands one base away. From the germline V gene (reference sequence), CDR1 is LNHDA and CDR2 is SQIVND. The CDR3 covers 13 residues, taking in both the cysteine and the phenylalanine. The retained sequence is limited to the CDR3, 39 bases, with the frame set at the first base. The V and J ends are trimmed by 10 bases and 7 bases, leaving 16 bases between them.

The chain couples TRBV19 to TRBJ1-4, with an unclear D gene assignment. The receptor was derived from a woman aged 45-59 years with pancreatic cancer. Material: peripheral blood, obtained from a patient treated with photon-based radiotherapy. The DNA is as follows: TGTGCCACCTCCCGAGCCTTGGGTGAAAAACTGTTTTTT. It specifies CATSRALGEKLFF.